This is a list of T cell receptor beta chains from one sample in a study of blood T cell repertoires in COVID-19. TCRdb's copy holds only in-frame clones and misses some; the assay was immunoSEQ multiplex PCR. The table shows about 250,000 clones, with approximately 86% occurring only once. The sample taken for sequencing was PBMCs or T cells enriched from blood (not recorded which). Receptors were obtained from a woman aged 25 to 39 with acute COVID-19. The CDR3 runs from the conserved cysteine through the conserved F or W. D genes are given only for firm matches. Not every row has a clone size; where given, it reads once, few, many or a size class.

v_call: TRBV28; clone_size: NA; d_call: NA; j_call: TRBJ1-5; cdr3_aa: CASFNSGASRNQPQHF; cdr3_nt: TGTGCCAGTTTTAACTCAGGGGCCTCGAGGAATCAGCCCCAGCATTTT
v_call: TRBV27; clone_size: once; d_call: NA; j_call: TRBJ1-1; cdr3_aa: CASSLFWAVGNTEAFF; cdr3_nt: TGTGCCAGCAGTTTATTTTGGGCAGTCGGGAACACTGAAGCTTTCTTT
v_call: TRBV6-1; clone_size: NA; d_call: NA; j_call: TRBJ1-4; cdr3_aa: CASSEARGGVEKLFF; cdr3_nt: TGTGCCAGCAGTGAAGCGCGAGGGGGTGTTGAAAAACTGTTTTTT
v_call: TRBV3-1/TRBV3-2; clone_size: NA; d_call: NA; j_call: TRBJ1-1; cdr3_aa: CASSPAEQHWNTEAFF; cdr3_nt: TGTGCCAGCAGCCCAGCAGAACAGCACTGGAACACTGAAGCTTTCTTT
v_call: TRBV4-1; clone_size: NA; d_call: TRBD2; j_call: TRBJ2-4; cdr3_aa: CASSQDRQWGGNIQYF; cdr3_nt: TGCGCCAGCAGCCAAGATCGGCAATGGGGAGGGAACATTCAGTACTTC
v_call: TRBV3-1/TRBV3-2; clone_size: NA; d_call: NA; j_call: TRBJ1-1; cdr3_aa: CASSQAGTAGTEAFF; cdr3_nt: TGTGCCAGCAGCCAGGCCGGGACTGCAGGCACTGAAGCTTTCTTT
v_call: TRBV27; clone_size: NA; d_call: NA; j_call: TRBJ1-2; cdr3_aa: CASSLQPERYGYTF; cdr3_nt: TGTGCCAGCAGTTTACAGCCGGAGCGGTATGGCTACACCTTC
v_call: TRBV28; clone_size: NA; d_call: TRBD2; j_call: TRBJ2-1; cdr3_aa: CASSLGSGRNWGNEQFF; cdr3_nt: TGTGCCAGCAGTTTAGGTAGCGGGAGGAACTGGGGAAATGAGCAGTTCTTC
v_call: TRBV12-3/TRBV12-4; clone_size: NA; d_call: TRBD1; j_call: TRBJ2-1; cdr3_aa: CASRPDRDRYPFF; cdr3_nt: TGTGCCAGCAGACCGGACAGGGATCGGTATCCGTTCTTC
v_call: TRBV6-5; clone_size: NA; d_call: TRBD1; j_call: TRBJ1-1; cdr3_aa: CASSYSHGQANEAFF; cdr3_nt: TGTGCCAGCAGTTACTCGCATGGACAGGCGAATGAAGCTTTCTTT
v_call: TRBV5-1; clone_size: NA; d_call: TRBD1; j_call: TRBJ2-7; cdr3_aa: CASSLSGGSYEQYF; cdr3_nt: TGCGCCAGCAGCTTGTCAGGGGGCTCCTACGAGCAGTACTTC
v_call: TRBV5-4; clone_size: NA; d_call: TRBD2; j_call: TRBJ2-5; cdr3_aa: CASSPGLAGAQETQYF; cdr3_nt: TGTGCCAGCAGCCCGGGACTAGCGGGAGCCCAAGAGACCCAGTACTTC
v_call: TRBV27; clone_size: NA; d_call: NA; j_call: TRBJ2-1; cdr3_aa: CASSLLGAGVSSVQFF; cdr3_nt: TGTGCCAGCAGTTTATTGGGGGCGGGAGTTAGCTCCGTGCAGTTCTTC
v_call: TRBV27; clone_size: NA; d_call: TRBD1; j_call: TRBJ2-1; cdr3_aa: CASSPQGQGYNEQFF; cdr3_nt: TGTGCCAGCAGTCCGCAGGGACAGGGGTACAATGAGCAGTTCTTC
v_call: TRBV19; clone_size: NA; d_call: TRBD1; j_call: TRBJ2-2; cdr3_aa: CASSSRTGGDTGELFF; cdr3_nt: TGTGCCAGTAGTTCTAGGACAGGGGGGGACACCGGGGAGCTGTTTTTT
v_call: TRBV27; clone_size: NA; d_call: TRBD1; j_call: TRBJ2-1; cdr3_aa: CASRTGADEQFF; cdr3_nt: TGTGCCAGCAGGACAGGGGCGGATGAGCAGTTCTTC
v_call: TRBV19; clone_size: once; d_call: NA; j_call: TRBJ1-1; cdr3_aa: CASSARVNTEAFF; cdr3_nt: TGTGCCAGTAGTGCGAGGGTTAACACTGAAGCTTTCTTT
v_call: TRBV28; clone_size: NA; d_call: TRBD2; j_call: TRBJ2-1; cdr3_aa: CASSLLTSGRGNEQFF; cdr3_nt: TGTGCCAGCAGTTTATTGACTAGCGGGAGGGGGAATGAGCAGTTCTTC
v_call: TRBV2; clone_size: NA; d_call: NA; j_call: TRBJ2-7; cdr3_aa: CASAQISGASYEQYF; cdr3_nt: TGTGCCAGCGCCCAAATTTCAGGTGCGTCCTACGAGCAGTACTTC
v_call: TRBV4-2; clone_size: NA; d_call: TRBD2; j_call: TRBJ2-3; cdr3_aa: CASSQVERGGRDTQYF; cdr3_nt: TGTGCCAGCAGCCAAGTGGAACGGGGGGGCCGGGATACGCAGTATTTT
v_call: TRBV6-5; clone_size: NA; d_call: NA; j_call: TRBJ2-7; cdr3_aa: CASSYSGQSYEQYF; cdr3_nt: TGTGCCAGCAGTTACTCGGGACAATCCTACGAGCAGTACTTC
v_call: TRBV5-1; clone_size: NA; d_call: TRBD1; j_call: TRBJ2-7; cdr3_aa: CASSLLPGQGFSYEQYF; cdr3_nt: TGCGCCAGCAGCTTGTTGCCGGGACAGGGGTTCTCCTACGAGCAGTACTTC
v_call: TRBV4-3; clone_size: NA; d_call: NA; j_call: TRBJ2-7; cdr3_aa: CASSQAWTSYEQYF; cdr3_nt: TGCGCCAGCAGCCAAGCGTGGACATCCTACGAGCAGTACTTC
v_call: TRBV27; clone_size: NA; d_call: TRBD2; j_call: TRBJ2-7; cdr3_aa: CASSSLAGDNEQYF; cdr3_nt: TGTGCCAGCAGCTCACTAGCGGGAGACAACGAGCAGTACTTC
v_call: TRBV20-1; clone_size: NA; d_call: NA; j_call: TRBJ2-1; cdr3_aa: CSARVGNEQFF; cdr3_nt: TGCAGTGCTAGAGTCGGGAATGAGCAGTTCTTC
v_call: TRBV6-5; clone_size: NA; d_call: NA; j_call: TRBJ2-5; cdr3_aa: CASSPWVKREETQYF; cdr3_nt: TGTGCCAGCAGTCCCTGGGTTAAGCGGGAAGAGACCCAGTACTTC
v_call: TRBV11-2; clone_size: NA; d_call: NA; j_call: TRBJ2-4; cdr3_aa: CASSSTGPLAKNIQYF; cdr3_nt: TGTGCCAGCAGCTCCACAGGGCCCCTAGCCAAAAACATTCAGTACTTC
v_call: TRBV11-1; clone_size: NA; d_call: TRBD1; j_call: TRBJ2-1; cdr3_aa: CASRDSLSFSYNEQFF; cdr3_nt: TGTGCCAGCCGGGACAGCCTCTCCTTCTCCTACAATGAGCAGTTCTTC
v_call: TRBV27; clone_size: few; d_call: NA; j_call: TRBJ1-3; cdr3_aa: CASSLSMSLGGGNTIYF; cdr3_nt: TGTGCCAGCAGTTTATCCATGTCGTTAGGGGGTGGAAACACCATATATTTT
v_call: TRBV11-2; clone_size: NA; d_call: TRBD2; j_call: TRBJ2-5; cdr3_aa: CASSFSLRGGLETQYF; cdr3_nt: TGTGCCAGCAGCTTTAGTCTCCGGGGGGGCTTGGAGACCCAGTACTTC
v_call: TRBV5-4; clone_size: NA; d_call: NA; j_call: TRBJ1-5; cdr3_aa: CASSRGSNQPQHF; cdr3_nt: TGTGCCAGCAGTAGGGGTAGCAATCAGCCCCAGCATTTT
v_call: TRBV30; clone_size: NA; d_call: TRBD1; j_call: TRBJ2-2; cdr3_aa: CAWGRGQGGAGELFF; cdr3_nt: TGTGCCTGGGGTCGCGGACAGGGCGGGGCCGGGGAGCTGTTTTTT
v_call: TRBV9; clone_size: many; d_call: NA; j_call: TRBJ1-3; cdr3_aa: CASSGLDSSGNTIYF; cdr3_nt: TGTGCCAGCAGCGGCCTCGACAGCTCTGGAAACACCATATATTTT
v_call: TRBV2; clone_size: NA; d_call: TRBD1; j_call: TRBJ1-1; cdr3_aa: CASNLQGALMNTEAFF; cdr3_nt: TGTGCCAGCAATTTACAGGGGGCCCTAATGAACACTGAAGCTTTCTTT
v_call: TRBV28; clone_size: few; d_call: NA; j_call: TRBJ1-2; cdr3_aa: CASSLRSNYGYTF; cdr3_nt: TGTGCCAGCAGTTTACGGTCCAACTATGGCTACACCTTC
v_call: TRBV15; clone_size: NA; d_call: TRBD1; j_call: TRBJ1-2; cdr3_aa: CATSRGRGQVYGYTF; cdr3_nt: TGTGCCACCAGCAGGGGGCGAGGACAGGTCTATGGCTACACCTTC
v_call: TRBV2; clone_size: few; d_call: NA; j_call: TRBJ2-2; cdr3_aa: CASMGGRAGELFF; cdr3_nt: TGTGCCAGCATGGGGGGGCGTGCCGGGGAGCTGTTTTTT
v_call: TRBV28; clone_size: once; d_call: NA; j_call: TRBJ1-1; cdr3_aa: CASPRGEHTEAFF; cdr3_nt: TGTGCCAGCCCGCGGGGCGAGCACACTGAAGCTTTCTTT
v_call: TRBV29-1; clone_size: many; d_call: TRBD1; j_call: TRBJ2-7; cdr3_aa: CSVGTGTGDNEQYF; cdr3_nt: TGCAGCGTTGGAACCGGGACAGGGGACAACGAGCAGTACTTC
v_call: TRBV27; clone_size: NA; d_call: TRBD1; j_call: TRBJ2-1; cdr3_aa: CASSLMGTETNEQFF; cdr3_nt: TGTGCCAGCAGTTTAATGGGGACAGAAACCAATGAGCAGTTCTTC
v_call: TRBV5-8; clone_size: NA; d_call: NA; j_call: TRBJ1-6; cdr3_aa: CASSLGQGYRPLHF; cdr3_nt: TGTGCCAGCAGCTTGGGGCAGGGGTACAGACCCCTCCACTTT
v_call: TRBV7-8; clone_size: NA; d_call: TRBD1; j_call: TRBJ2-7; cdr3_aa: CASSWTGGSYEQYF; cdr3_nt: TGTGCCAGCAGCTGGACAGGGGGTAGTTACGAGCAGTACTTC
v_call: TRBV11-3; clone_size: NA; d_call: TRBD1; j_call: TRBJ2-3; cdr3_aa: CASSLGGQGSTDTQYF; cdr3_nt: TGTGCCAGCAGCTTAGGAGGACAGGGCAGCACAGATACGCAGTATTTT